Here is one T cell receptor (beta chain) with its context. These data originate in a study of CD8 T cells in Susac syndrome. V gave up 6 bases and J gave up 8 bases, with 17 bases separating them. The germline gives CDR1 MDHEN, CDR2 SYDVKM. The CDR3 loop spans 14 amino acids. About 0.45 to 1 ug RNA was reverse transcribed with random hexamers. TCRdb itself ran the immunoSEQ multiplex PCR reads through MiXCR, one entry per CDR3 protein. The table lists about 300,000 distinct CDR3 sequences, roughly 85% of them singletons. TEMRA cells were FACS-enriched, while CD8+ and CD4+ T cells were negatively isolated.

The sequenced sample consisted of CD8+ T cells from PBMCs. The V call is TRBV28, the J call TRBJ2-1; D possibly corresponds to TRBD1 (6 bases). The clonotype originates from a human donor with multiple sclerosis. CDR3 protein: CASRMTDSSDEQFF. DNA for the CDR3: TGTGCCAGCAGAATGACGGACAGTAGCGATGAGCAGTTCTTC.